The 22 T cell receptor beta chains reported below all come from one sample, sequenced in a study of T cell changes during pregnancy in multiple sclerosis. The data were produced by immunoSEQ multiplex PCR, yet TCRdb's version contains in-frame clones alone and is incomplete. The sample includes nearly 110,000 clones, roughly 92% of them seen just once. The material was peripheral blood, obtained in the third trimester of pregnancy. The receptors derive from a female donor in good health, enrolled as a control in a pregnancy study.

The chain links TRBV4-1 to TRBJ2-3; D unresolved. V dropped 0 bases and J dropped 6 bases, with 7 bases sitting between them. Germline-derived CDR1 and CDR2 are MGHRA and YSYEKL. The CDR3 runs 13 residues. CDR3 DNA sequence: TGCGCCAGCAGCCAAGAGGCCGTGGATACGCAGTATTTT. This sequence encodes CASSQEAVDTQYF.

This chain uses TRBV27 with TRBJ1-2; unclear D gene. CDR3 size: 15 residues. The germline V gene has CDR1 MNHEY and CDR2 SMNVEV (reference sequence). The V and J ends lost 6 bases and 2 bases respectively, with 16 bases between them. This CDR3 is CASSPTPVTNYGYTF. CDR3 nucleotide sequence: TGTGCCAGCAGCCCCACCCCCGTCACAAACTATGGCTACACCTTC.

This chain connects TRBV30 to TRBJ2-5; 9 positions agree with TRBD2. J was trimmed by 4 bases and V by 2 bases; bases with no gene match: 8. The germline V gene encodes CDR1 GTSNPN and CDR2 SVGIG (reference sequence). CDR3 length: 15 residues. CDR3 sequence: CAWSWAGGPGETQYF. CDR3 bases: TGTGCCTGGAGTTGGGCGGGGGGGCCGGGAGAGACCCAGTACTTC.

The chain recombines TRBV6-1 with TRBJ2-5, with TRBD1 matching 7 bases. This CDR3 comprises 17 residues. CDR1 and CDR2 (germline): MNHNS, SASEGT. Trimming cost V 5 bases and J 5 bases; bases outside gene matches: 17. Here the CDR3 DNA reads TGTGCCAGCAGTAAAGAGATGTACCAGGGGGTGGGCGAGACCCAGTACTTC. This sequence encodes CASSKEMYQGVGETQYF.

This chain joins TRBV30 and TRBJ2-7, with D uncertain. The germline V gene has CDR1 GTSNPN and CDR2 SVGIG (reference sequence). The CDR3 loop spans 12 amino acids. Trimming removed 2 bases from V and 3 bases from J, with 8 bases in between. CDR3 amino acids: CAWSLTSYEQYF. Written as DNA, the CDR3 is TGTGCCTGGAGTTTAACAAGCTACGAGCAGTACTTC.

CDR3 region: CASSSPLRSSGNTIYF. The CDR3, as DNA: TGTGCCAGCAGCTCACCGTTAAGGAGCTCTGGAAACACCATATATTTT. The V gene is TRBV7-2, the J gene TRBJ1-3; D unresolved. Germline lookup yields CDR1 SGHTA and CDR2 FQGNSA. The CDR3 runs to 16 residues. V lost 4 bases to trimming and J lost 0 bases, with 13 bases between them.

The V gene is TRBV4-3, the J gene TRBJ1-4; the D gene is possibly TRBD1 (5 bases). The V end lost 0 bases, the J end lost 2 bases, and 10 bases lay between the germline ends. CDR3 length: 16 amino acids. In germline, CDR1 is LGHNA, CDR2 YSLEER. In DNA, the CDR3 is TGCGCCAGCAGCCAAGATGGTGCAGGGACTAATGAAAAACTGTTTTTT. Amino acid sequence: CASSQDGAGTNEKLFF.

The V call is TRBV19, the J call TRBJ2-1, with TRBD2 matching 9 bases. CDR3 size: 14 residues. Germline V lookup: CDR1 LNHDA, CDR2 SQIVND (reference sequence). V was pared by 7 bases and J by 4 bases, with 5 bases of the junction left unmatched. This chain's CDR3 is CASTPSGEYNEQFF. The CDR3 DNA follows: TGTGCCAGTACCCCTAGCGGGGAGTACAATGAGCAGTTCTTC.

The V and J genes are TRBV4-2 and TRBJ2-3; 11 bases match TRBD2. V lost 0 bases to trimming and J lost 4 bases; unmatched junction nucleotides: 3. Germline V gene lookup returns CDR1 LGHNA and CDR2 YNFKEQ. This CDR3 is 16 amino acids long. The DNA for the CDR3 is TGTGCCAGCAGCCAAGAATTAGCGGGGGGGGCAGATACGCAGTATTTT. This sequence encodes CASSQELAGGADTQYF.

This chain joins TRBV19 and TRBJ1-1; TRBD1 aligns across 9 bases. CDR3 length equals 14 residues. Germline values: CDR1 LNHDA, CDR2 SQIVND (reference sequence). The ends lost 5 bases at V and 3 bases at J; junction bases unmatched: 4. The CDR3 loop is CASSWTGEDTEAFF. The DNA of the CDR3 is TGTGCCAGTAGTTGGACAGGGGAGGACACTGAAGCTTTCTTT.

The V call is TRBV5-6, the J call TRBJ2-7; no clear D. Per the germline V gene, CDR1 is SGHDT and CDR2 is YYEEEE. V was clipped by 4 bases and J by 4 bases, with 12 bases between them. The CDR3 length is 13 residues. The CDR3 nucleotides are TGTGCCAGCAGCCGCGACACCGTTTACGAGCAGTACTTC. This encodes CASSRDTVYEQYF.

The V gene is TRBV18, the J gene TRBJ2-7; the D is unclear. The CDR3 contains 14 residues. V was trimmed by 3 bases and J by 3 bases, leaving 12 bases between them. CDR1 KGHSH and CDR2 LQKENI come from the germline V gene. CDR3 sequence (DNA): TGTGCCAGCTCACCCGGTGCGGCGATCTACGAGCAGTACTTC. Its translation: CASSPGAAIYEQYF.

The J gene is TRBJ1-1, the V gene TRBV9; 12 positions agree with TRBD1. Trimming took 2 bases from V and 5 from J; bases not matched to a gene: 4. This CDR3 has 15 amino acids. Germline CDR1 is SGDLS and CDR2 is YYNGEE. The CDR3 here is CASSVRDRGPTEAFF. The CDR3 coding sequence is TGTGCCAGCAGCGTTAGGGACAGGGGGCCGACTGAAGCTTTCTTT.

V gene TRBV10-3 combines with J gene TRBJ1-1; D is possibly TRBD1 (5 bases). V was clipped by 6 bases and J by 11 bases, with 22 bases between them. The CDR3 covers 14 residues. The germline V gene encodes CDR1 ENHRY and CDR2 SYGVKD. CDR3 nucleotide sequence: TGTGCCATCAGCGGTGGACGGACAAACGGAGAGGCTTTCTTT. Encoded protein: CAISGGRTNGEAFF.

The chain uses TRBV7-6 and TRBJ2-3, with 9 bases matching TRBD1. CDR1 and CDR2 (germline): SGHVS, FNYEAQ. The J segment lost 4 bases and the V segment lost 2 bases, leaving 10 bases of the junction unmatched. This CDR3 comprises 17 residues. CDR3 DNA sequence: TGTGCCAGCAGCTTACCCTTGCCGGGACAGGGACCAGATACGCAGTATTTT. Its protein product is CASSLPLPGQGPDTQYF.

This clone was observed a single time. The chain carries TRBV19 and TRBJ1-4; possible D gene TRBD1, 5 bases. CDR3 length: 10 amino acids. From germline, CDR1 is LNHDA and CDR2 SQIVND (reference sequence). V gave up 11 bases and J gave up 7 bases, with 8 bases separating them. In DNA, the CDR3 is TGTGCCGTGGGGGGTGAAAAACTGTTTTTT. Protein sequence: CAVGGEKLFF.

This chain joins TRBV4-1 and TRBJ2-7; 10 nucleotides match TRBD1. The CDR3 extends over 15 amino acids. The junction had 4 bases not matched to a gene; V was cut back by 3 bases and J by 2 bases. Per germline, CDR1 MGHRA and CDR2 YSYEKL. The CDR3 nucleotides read TGCGCCAGCAGCCATTCCGGGACAGGGGCCTACGAGCAGTACTTC. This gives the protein CASSHSGTGAYEQYF.

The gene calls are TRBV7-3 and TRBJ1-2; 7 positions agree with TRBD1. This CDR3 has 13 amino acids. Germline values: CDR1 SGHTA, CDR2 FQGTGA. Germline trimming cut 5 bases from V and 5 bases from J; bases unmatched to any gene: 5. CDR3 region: CASSPVQGYGYTF. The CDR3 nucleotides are TGTGCCAGCAGCCCAGTACAGGGGTATGGCTACACCTTC.

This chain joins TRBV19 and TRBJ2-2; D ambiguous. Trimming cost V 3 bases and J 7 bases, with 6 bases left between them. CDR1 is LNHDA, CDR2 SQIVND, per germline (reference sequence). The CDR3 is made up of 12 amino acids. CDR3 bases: TGTGCCAGTAGTATCCCAGGCGGGGAGCTGTTTTTT. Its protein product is CASSIPGGELFF. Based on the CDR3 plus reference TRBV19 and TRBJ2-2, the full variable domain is DGGITQSPKYLFRKEGQNVTLSCEQNLNHDAMYWYRQDPGQGLRLIYYSQIVNDFQKGDIAEGYSVSREKKESFPLTVTSAQKNPTAFYLCASSIPGGELFFGEGSRLTVL.

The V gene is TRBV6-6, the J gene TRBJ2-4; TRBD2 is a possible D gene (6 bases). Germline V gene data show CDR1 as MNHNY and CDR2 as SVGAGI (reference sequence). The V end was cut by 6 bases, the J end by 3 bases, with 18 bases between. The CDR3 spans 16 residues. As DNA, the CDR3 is TGTGCCAGCAGCCAACTGACTAGGCAGGGCAAAAACATTCAGTACTTC. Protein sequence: CASSQLTRQGKNIQYF.

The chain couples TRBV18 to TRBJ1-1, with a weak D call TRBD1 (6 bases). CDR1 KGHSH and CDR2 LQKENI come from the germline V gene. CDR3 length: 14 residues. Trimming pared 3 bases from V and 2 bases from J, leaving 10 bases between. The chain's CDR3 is CASSPDRFNTEAFF. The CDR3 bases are TGTGCCAGCTCACCGGACAGATTCAACACTGAAGCTTTCTTT.

The CDR3 nucleotides are TGTGCCAGCAGCTTAGAGATAGCGGCAGGGGGCGCGAGGATGGGAGCTTTCTTT. It yields the protein CASSLEIAAGGARMGAFF. V usage is TRBV11-2 and J usage is TRBJ1-1; TRBD1 matches at 8 bases. The length of the CDR3 is 18 residues. V lost 0 bases, J lost 10 bases, and 19 bases stayed unmatched. The germline gives CDR1 SGHAT, CDR2 FQNNGV.